This T cell receptor (beta chain) was recorded in a study of cytomegalovirus exposure and HLA in healthy donors. V shed 4 bases and J shed 0 bases, with 10 bases lying between them. CDR1 SGHTA and CDR2 FQGNSA come from the germline V gene. This CDR3 is built from 15 residues. Primers included in the PCR were 60 Vbeta and 13 Jbeta primers. Clones were sequenced by immunoSEQ multiplex PCR, and TCRdb holds only the in-frame ones, with some missing. The sample yields fewer than 150,000 clones, around three quarters seen once. Sequencing was done on a sample of PBMCs. This TCR came from a man aged 40-49 years in good health and CMV-seropositive. This chain links TRBV7-2 with TRBJ1-5, with a tentative D call TRBD1 (6 bases). The CDR3 bases are TGTGCCAGCAGCTCGCAGGGGTATAGCAATCAGCCCCAGCATTTT. Amino acids: CASSSQGYSNQPQHF.